Listed below are T cell receptor beta chains from one sample, sequenced in a study of T-cell memory formation after mild COVID-19. TCRdb fed the 5' RACE reads into MiXCR, producing one record per CDR3 protein. The table includes roughly 610,000 distinct CDR3 sequences, roughly 17% detected once. The specimen sequenced was PBMCs or a T cell subset sorted from them (not recorded which). Receptor source: an adult woman who had mild COVID-19 (a few samples of this study predate the infection). Cell type and time point are not known. The conserved cysteine and the conserved F or W are not part of the CDR3 here.

ASSQDRSTEAF,TRBV4-1,TRBJ1-1
ASSEQGVLYEQY,TRBV2,TRBJ2-7
ASSLVLAGTFETQY,TRBV5-1,TRBJ2-5
ASSVIGTAPF,TRBV7-9,TRBJ2-1
ASSPWLTGGQETQY,TRBV9,TRBJ2-5
ASRVSHRSGNTIY,TRBV4-1,TRBJ1-3
ASSYGLGFYEQY,TRBV6-2/TRBV6-3,TRBJ2-7
ASSGTGTQETQY,TRBV5-4,TRBJ2-5
ASAVGGLSNQPQH,TRBV2,TRBJ1-5
SATPDPRDRGNTEAF,TRBV20-1,TRBJ1-1
ASSLGTGRGETQY,TRBV5-1,TRBJ2-5
ASSPPGLAGADNEQF,TRBV6-5,TRBJ2-1
SAGARTDTQY,TRBV20-1,TRBJ2-3
ASSLQDNQPQH,TRBV4-1,TRBJ1-5
ASSQDLGGGYNEQF,TRBV3-1,TRBJ2-1
ASSFPAGTDTQY,TRBV7-9,TRBJ2-3
ASSLGQNSGNTIY,TRBV5-1,TRBJ1-3
ASSPRWGTEAF,TRBV7-2,TRBJ1-1
ASSHGINNEQF,TRBV18,TRBJ2-1
ASRYTPSMDEQY,TRBV5-5,TRBJ2-7
ASSRTSLSDRKIPRGYT,TRBV12-3/TRBV12-4,TRBJ1-2
ASSYEGYEQY,TRBV6-2/TRBV6-3,TRBJ2-7
ASSLRLGTEAF,TRBV7-9,TRBJ1-1
ASSLHSGAPGLVGYNEQF,TRBV12-3/TRBV12-4,TRBJ2-1
ATSRALRTGTGGYEQY,TRBV15,TRBJ2-7
ASSIAWQGSYEQY,TRBV19,TRBJ2-7
ASSDPPFNEQF,TRBV6-1,TRBJ2-1
ASSIAPNNEQF,TRBV19,TRBJ2-1
ASSLGVSRTDEQY,TRBV5-6,TRBJ2-7
ASSSRLGALGETQY,TRBV12-3/TRBV12-4,TRBJ2-5
ASSHHSRLAGFQETQY,TRBV4-1,TRBJ2-5
ASSLGDSLSYNEQF,TRBV7-6,TRBJ2-1
ARSLDRLAGELF,TRBV11-2,TRBJ2-2
SARVLRGADNEQF,TRBV20-1,TRBJ2-1
SARTGGFKEKLF,TRBV20-1,TRBJ1-4
ASSNQNTEAF,TRBV6-5,TRBJ1-1
ASNELRSHTQY,TRBV6-2/TRBV6-3,TRBJ2-3
ASSPTPGTGFYEQY,TRBV18,TRBJ2-7
ASSLDRVLNSPLH,TRBV7-9,TRBJ1-6
ASSLGGLAMNEQF,TRBV7-3,TRBJ2-1
SATSGRSYEQY,TRBV20-1,TRBJ2-7
ASSPRALITTNEKLF,TRBV18,TRBJ1-4
ATSVGFDQPQH,TRBV24-1,TRBJ1-5
ASGEGRVLYGYT,TRBV28,TRBJ1-2
ASSSGSIANSPLH,TRBV5-1,TRBJ1-6
ASTRGSGANVLT,TRBV7-9,TRBJ2-6
SANEAGGTEAF,TRBV20-1,TRBJ1-1
AISDGRIGNEKLF,TRBV10-3,TRBJ1-4
ATSRDRGSGNTIY,TRBV15,TRBJ1-3
ASSQAFRPGDGSTDTQY,TRBV4-2,TRBJ2-3
ASSRTRGLRYNEQF,TRBV5-6,TRBJ2-1
SAPRRGSSYNEQF,TRBV20-1,TRBJ2-1
ASSQSVSRQGANTGELF,TRBV23-1,TRBJ2-2
ASSETGADSNYGYT,TRBV2,TRBJ1-2
ASSPPPRQEEVLGEQY,TRBV18,TRBJ2-7